The source of this T cell receptor (beta chain) is a study of OX40 agonist ivuxolimab in advanced cancers. Study as a whole: Three patients responded partially, comprising one with hepatocellular carcinoma and two with cutaneous melanoma.

Generated by immunoSEQ multiplex PCR, the TCRdb table keeps only in-frame clones and is missing some. This sample yields tens of thousands of clones, of which over 80% are seen a single time; 4% to 4.5% belongs to the top ten. Concerning this clone: The antigen is undetermined.

Germline V gives CDR1 LNHNV, CDR2 YYDKDF (reference sequence). The CDR3 sequence is 14 residues long. V lost 5 bases and J lost 0, with 10 bases in between. The study, taken as a whole, reports: Which antigen the expanded peripheral T cells recognized is unknown. Normalized T-cell clonal expansion was also low in some nonresponders.

This material consisted of CD4+ or CD8+ T cells sorted from blood, taken in a trial of the OX40 agonist ivuxolimab. The source is an adult with an advanced solid tumor such as melanoma, head and neck, liver or kidney cancer. The genes are TRBV15 and TRBJ1-2; D not certain. The CDR3 sequence: CATSDWITNYGYTF. CDR3 nucleotides: TGTGCCACCAGCGATTGGATTACTAACTATGGCTACACCTTC. The complete variable domain, with remaining parts taken from reference TRBV15 and TRBJ1-2, reads DAMVIQNPRYQVTQFGKPVTLSCSQTLNHNVMYWYQQKSSQAPKLLFHYYDKDFNNEADTPDNFQSRRPNTSFCFLDIRSPGLGDTAMYLCATSDWITNYGYTFGSGTRLTVV.